This T cell receptor beta chain appears in the sequencing data of a study of cytomegalovirus exposure and HLA in healthy donors. This CDR3 has 15 amino acids. V lost 2 bases, J lost 2 bases, and 4 bases stayed unmatched. Germline-derived CDR1 and CDR2 are ENHRY and SYGVKD. This clone was seen once. Its target is not known. The same CDR3 arises from other DNA sequences in this sample as well. PCR amplification relied on 60 Vbeta primers (plus 13 Jbeta primers). Profiling relied on immunoSEQ multiplex PCR, and the TCRdb table lists in-frame clones only, not all of them. The sample holds more than 150,000 clones; around 80% are singletons and the top ten take under 9%. Broader study findings: The authors later found HLA-associated TCR beta chains more clonally expanded than equally common others. According to an earlier analysis, most TCR beta V segments yielded productive rearrangements about 87% or about 30% of the time.

This chain joins TRBV10-3 and TRBJ1-1, with TRBD1 matching 8 bases. The sequence came from a woman in her thirties or forties in good health and CMV-seropositive. The sequenced material came from PBMCs. Here the CDR3 DNA reads TGTGCCATCAGTGAGACCGACAGGGGAAACACTGAAGCTTTCTTT. This codes for CAISETDRGNTEAFF.